One sample yielded the 19 T cell receptor beta chains listed below, sequenced in a study of response to subunit inactivated influenza vaccine. TCRdb reprocessed the RT-PCR reads via MiXCR and lists one record per CDR3 protein. The table has 540,000 or so distinct CDR3 sequences, approximately 13% seen once; the top ten hold roughly 13%. This specimen was PBMCs from blood, taken around seven weeks after vaccination. Source of these receptors: a man aged 45 to 65 who received an inactivated influenza vaccine.

This clonotype was seen repeatedly, ten times or more. The CDR3, as DNA: TGTGCCAGCATCCATCGGGGACAGAGCACAGATACGCAGTATTTT. It translates to CASIHRGQSTDTQYF. The J gene is TRBJ2-3, the V gene TRBV5-5; TRBD1 matches 7 bases. The V segment lost 6 bases and the J segment 0 bases; nucleotides outside the gene matches: 7. Germline lookup yields CDR1 SGHKS and CDR2 YYEKEE (reference sequence). The CDR3 runs to 15 residues. The complete variable domain, with remaining parts taken from reference TRBV5-5 and TRBJ2-3, reads DAGVTQSPTHLIKTRGQQVTLRCSPISGHKSVSWYQQVLGQGPQFIFQYYEKEERGRGNFPDRFSARQFPNYSSELNVNALLLGDSALYLCASIHRGQSTDTQYFGPGTRLTVL.

The chain recombines TRBV2 with TRBJ2-5, with no clear D. The CDR3 extends over 14 amino acids. Germline loops: CDR1 SNHLY, CDR2 FYNNEI. V lost 3 bases and J 1 base, leaving 9 bases between the germline ends. The CDR3, as DNA: TGTGCCAGCAGTGAGAGGCCAACCCAAGAGACCCAGTACTTC. Translation: CASSERPTQETQYF.

As concerns this clonotype: The germline gene is not matched at one end of the junction; a read error may be the cause. The chain employs TRBV12-3 or TRBV12-4 and TRBJ2-7; D is unresolved. The CDR3 runs 13 residues. The CDR3 loop reads CASGLGPYYEQYF. The CDR3 DNA reads TGTGCCAGCGGTTTAGGTCCGTATTACGAGCAGTACTTC.

This clonotype was observed a few times. The rearrangement uses TRBV10-3 and TRBJ2-7; D ambiguous. Germline values: CDR1 ENHRY, CDR2 SYGVKD. The V and J ends lost 0 bases and 2 bases respectively, with 8 bases between them. The CDR3 has 14 residues. In nucleotides, the CDR3 is TGTGCCATCAGTGAGTCTGTGACAACCTACGAGCAGTACTTC. This gives the protein CAISESVTTYEQYF.

This clonotype showed up many times. V is TRBV6-1 and J is TRBJ2-7; a weak D match, TRBD2 (5 bases). Germline V gene data show CDR1 as MNHNS and CDR2 as SASEGT. V gave up 0 bases and J gave up 4 bases, with 13 bases separating them. The CDR3 is made up of 15 amino acids. The CDR3 region is CASSEASGSLYEQYF. CDR3 in DNA: TGTGCCAGCAGTGAAGCGAGCGGCAGCCTGTACGAGCAGTACTTC.

This clonotype was found a few times. This chain uses TRBV5-6 with TRBJ2-5, with 10 positions matching TRBD2. The CDR3 is made up of 13 amino acids. V was clipped by 4 bases and J by 10 bases; unmatched bases: 7. Germline values: CDR1 SGHDT, CDR2 YYEEEE. CDR3: CASSHSGRRNQYF. The DNA of the CDR3 is TGTGCCAGCAGCCATAGCGGGAGGCGAAACCAGTACTTC.

In its sample, this clonotype was seen once. The CDR3 nucleotides are TGTGCCAGCAGCCTTTCGGCTAGCGGGAGCTATGAGCAGTTCTTC. Residues: CASSLSASGSYEQFF. The chain couples TRBV3-1 to TRBJ2-1, with TRBD2 identical over 10 bases. After removal of 4 bases from V and 8 bases from J, the junction contained 8 bases not matched to a gene. The CDR3 contains 15 residues. CDR1 is LGHDT, CDR2 YNNKEL, per germline (reference sequence).

This clonotype was recorded many times. V is TRBV5-1 and J is TRBJ1-4; D is unclear. Germline-derived CDR1 and CDR2 are SGHRS and YFSETQ. This CDR3 has 14 residues. V shed 4 bases and J shed 3 bases, with 10 bases lying between them. The DNA of the CDR3 is TGCGCCAGCAGCAAAACAAATCCTAATGAAAAACTGTTTTTT. Protein product: CASSKTNPNEKLFF. Together with reference TRBV5-1 and TRBJ1-4, the CDR3 gives the full variable domain: KAGVTQTPRYLIKTRGQQVTLSCSPISGHRSVSWYQQTPGQGLQFLFEYFSETQRNKGNFPGRFSGRQFSNSRSEMNVSTLELGDSALYLCASSKTNPNEKLFFGSGTQLSVL.

This clonotype was detected only a few times. The V call is TRBV4-1, the J call TRBJ2-1, with TRBD2 matching over 7 bases. After removal of 6 bases from V and 4 bases from J, the junction contained 9 bases not matched to a gene. Germline lookup yields CDR1 MGHRA and CDR2 YSYEKL. The CDR3 length is 15 residues. CDR3 residues: CASSLGLGFYNEQFF. The CDR3 nucleotides are TGCGCCAGCAGTCTAGGACTAGGCTTTTACAATGAGCAGTTCTTC.

V is TRBV19 and J is TRBJ1-1; D not resolved. The V and J ends lost 5 bases and 1 base respectively, with 11 bases between them. Germline CDR1 and CDR2: LNHDA and SQIVND (reference sequence). There are 14 residues in the CDR3. This chain's CDR3 is CASSAGWANTEAFF. For the CDR3, the DNA is TGTGCCAGTAGTGCGGGCTGGGCGAACACTGAAGCTTTCTTT.

This clonotype was counted ten times or more. The rearrangement links TRBV29-1 to TRBJ2-2, with D unresolved. The CDR3 consists of 13 residues. The V end was cut by 6 bases, the J end by 6 bases, with 14 bases between. Germline assignment: CDR1 SQVTM and CDR2 ANQGSEA. CDR3 DNA: TGCAGCGTCGCCCCAACTTTTTCCGGGGAGCTGTTTTTT. This translates into CSVAPTFSGELFF.

This clonotype was counted only a few times. This sequence joins TRBV10-3 and TRBJ2-1; 7 bases line up with TRBD2. Germline loops: CDR1 ENHRY, CDR2 SYGVKD. CDR3 length equals 13 residues. V lost 7 bases to trimming and J lost 5 bases; unmatched junction nucleotides: 5. CDR3: CAITRGENNEQFF. The CDR3 coding sequence is TGTGCCATCACCCGGGGGGAAAACAATGAGCAGTTCTTC.

The gene calls are TRBV28 and TRBJ1-2; possibly TRBD1 for D (5 bases). Trimming shortened V by 3 bases and J by 4 bases, and 18 bases separated the two germline ends. The CDR3 is 16 residues long. Germline CDR1 reads MDHEN; CDR2 reads SYDVKM. The CDR3 bases are TGTGCCAGCAGTTTCAATCCAAGACAGATTTCCTATGGCTACACCTTC. This encodes CASSFNPRQISYGYTF.

Only a few counts were recorded for this clonotype. The CDR3 region is CASSEYDLANYGYTF. As DNA, the CDR3 is TGTGCCAGCAGTGAATATGATTTAGCTAACTATGGCTACACCTTC. This chain links TRBV6-1 with TRBJ1-2, with unresolved D. Trimming took 2 bases from V and 0 from J, leaving 10 bases between them. From germline, CDR1 is MNHNS and CDR2 SASEGT. The CDR3 has 15 residues.

This clonotype was counted at least ten times. This chain uses TRBV7-2 with TRBJ1-2; D might be TRBD1 (5 bases). Germline CDR1 is SGHTA and CDR2 is FQGNSA. The V gene lost 6 bases and the J gene lost 2 bases, with 16 bases spanning the gap. The CDR3 spans 15 residues. CDR3 DNA: TGTGCCAGCAGTCCCGTTAATAGGGGAAACTATGGCTACACCTTC. Translation gives CASSPVNRGNYGYTF.

Notes on this clonotype: One end of the junction fails to match germline, which may point to a read error. CDR3 in amino acids: CASSAGLAGTPVRNF. CDR3 nucleotides: TGTGCCAGCAGCGCGGGACTAGCGGGGACCCCAGTCAGGAATTTT. The V gene is TRBV7-2, the J gene TRBJ2-3, with TRBD2 matching 13 bases. Per germline, CDR1 SGHTA and CDR2 FQGNSA. This CDR3 comprises 15 residues. The entire variable domain, with the rest obtained from reference TRBV7-2 and TRBJ2-3, is as follows: GAGVSQSPSNKVTEKGKDVELRCDPISGHTALYWYRQSLGQGLEFLIYFQGNSAPDKSGLPSDRFSAERTGGSVSTLTIQRTQQEDSAVYLCASSAGLAGTPVRNFGPGTRLTVL.

The V gene is TRBV2, the J gene TRBJ2-7; D might be TRBD2 (6 bases). The germline gives CDR1 SNHLY, CDR2 FYNNEI. The length of the CDR3 is 16 residues. Trimming removed 4 bases at V and 4 bases at J, with 20 bases between. The DNA of the CDR3 is TGTGCCAGCAGTGGAACCCGCGGGGTAGCCCTTTACGAGCAGTACTTC. Translation gives CASSGTRGVALYEQYF.

This chain uses TRBV11-2 with TRBJ2-3; D is perhaps TRBD1 (5 bases). The CDR3 runs 14 residues. Between the trimmed V and J ends, which lost 5 bases and 1 base, there was a span of 10 bases. Looked up from germline, CDR1 is SGHAT and CDR2 is FQNNGV. CDR3 bases: TGTGCCAGCAGCCAATCGACAGGCACAGATACGCAGTATTTT. Amino acids: CASSQSTGTDTQYF.

This clonotype was seen only once. A much more abundant neighbour one base away suggests this may be a read error. The chain joins TRBV11-2 to TRBJ2-1; perhaps TRBD1 as D (6 bases). Germline loops: CDR1 SGHAT, CDR2 FQNNGV. The CDR3 is 15 amino acids. V gave up 3 bases and J gave up 9 bases, with 18 bases separating them. The CDR3 nucleotides are TGTGCCAGCAGCTTCGACCTGTCAGGGGCCAGTGAGCAGTTCTTC. Encoded protein: CASSFDLSGASEQFF.